Following are 12 T cell receptor beta chains from one sample sequenced in a study of cytomegalovirus exposure and HLA in healthy donors. PCR amplification relied on 60 Vbeta primers (plus 13 Jbeta primers). The method was immunoSEQ multiplex PCR; TCRdb's version includes in-frame clones alone and lacks a portion of them. Found here are 35,000 to 40,000 clones, about 66% of them singletons; the top ten hold more than 15%. The specimen was PBMCs. The receptors stem from a middle-aged man in good health and CMV-seropositive.

The J gene is TRBJ1-1, the V gene TRBV6-5, with TRBD1 matching 7 bases. This CDR3 contains 15 residues. In germline, CDR1 is MNHEY, CDR2 SVGAGI. V was pared by 10 bases and J by 1 base, with 12 bases of the junction left unmatched. The CDR3 sequence: CATLLNRGGNTEAFF. The CDR3 DNA is TGTGCCACTCTACTTAACAGGGGCGGGAACACTGAAGCTTTCTTT.

The chain employs TRBV4-2 and TRBJ2-7, with 11 bases lining up with TRBD2. Germline V CDR1 and CDR2: LGHNA, YNFKEQ. This CDR3 is 16 amino acids long. Trimming at V came to 0 bases and at J to 6 bases, leaving 7 bases not matched to a gene. CDR3 nucleotide sequence: TGTGCCAGCAGCCAAGATCTAGCTAGCGGGGGGTCCGAGCAGTACTTC. Protein sequence: CASSQDLASGGSEQYF.

The V and J genes are TRBV7-2 and TRBJ2-3, with 8 bases lining up with TRBD2. Germline assignment: CDR1 SGHTA and CDR2 FQGNSA. Trimming removed 2 bases from V and 1 base from J; junction bases left unmatched: 2. CDR3 length equals 15 residues. CDR3 region: CASSLTGGRTDTQYF. The CDR3, as DNA: TGTGCCAGCAGCTTAACGGGGGGGCGCACAGATACGCAGTATTTT.

The chain couples TRBV11-1 to TRBJ2-1; TRBD1 aligns across 11 bases. V was pared by 7 bases and J by 8 bases, with 10 bases of the junction left unmatched. Germline V lookup: CDR1 SGHAT, CDR2 FQDESV (reference sequence). The CDR3 runs 15 residues. CDR3 sequence reads: CASIRDRGFADEQFF. For the CDR3, the DNA is TGTGCCAGCATAAGGGACAGGGGGTTTGCGGATGAGCAGTTCTTC. The variable domain in full, with the rest retrieved from reference TRBV11-1 and TRBJ2-1, is EAEVAQSPRYKITEKSQAVAFWCDPISGHATLYWYRQILGQGPELLVQFQDESVVDDSQLPKDRFSAERLKGVDSTLKIQPAELGDSAMYLCASIRDRGFADEQFFGPGTRLTVL.

Only one count was recorded for this clone. The rearrangement joins TRBV30 to TRBJ1-5; TRBD1 matches at 7 bases. The CDR3 has 15 amino acids. Germline CDR1 reads GTSNPN; CDR2 reads SVGIG (reference sequence). Germline trimming cut 0 bases from V and 5 bases from J; bases unmatched to any gene: 7. For the CDR3, the DNA is TGTGCCTGGAGTGTAGTTGAAGGGGGCTATCAGCCCCAGCATTTT. As protein: CAWSVVEGGYQPQHF. Drawing the rest from reference TRBV30 and TRBJ1-5, the complete variable domain is SQTIHQWPATLVQPVGSPLSLECTVEGTSNPNLYWYRQAAGRGLQLLFYSVGIGQISSEVPQNLSASRPQDRQFILSSKKLLLSDSGFYLCAWSVVEGGYQPQHFGDGTRLSIL.

The V call is TRBV14, the J call TRBJ1-5, with D possibly being TRBD1 (6 bases). Germline-derived CDR1 and CDR2 are SGHDN and FVKESK. The V and J ends lost 3 bases and 3 bases respectively, with 12 bases between them. This CDR3 is built from 15 residues. This CDR3 reads CASSQPQGYNQPQHF. The CDR3 nucleotides are TGTGCCAGCAGCCAGCCTCAGGGGTACAATCAGCCCCAGCATTTT.

The chain links TRBV10-3 to TRBJ2-1, with D maybe TRBD2 (5 bases). The CDR3 covers 13 residues. Germline CDR1 ENHRY, CDR2 SYGVKD. Trimming stripped 10 bases from V and 0 bases from J, with 10 bases between. CDR3 loop: CATAGSSYNEQFF. The CDR3 coding sequence is TGTGCCACCGCGGGTAGCTCCTACAATGAGCAGTTCTTC.

V usage is TRBV7-2 and J usage is TRBJ2-1; 13 nucleotides agree with TRBD2. Per germline, CDR1 SGHTA and CDR2 FQGNSA. Unmatched junction bases numbered 0, after V lost 0 bases and J lost 4 bases. This CDR3 spans 16 amino acids. The CDR3: CASSLATSGGYNEQFF. The CDR3 nucleotides read TGTGCCAGCAGCTTAGCGACTAGCGGGGGGTACAATGAGCAGTTCTTC. The variable domain in full, completed from reference TRBV7-2 and TRBJ2-1, reads GAGVSQSPSNKVTEKGKDVELRCDPISGHTALYWYRQSLGQGLEFLIYFQGNSAPDKSGLPSDRFSAERTGGSVSTLTIQRTQQEDSAVYLCASSLATSGGYNEQFFGPGTRLTVL.

This clone was seen more than once but under ten times. The CDR3 sequence: CASSLVNRGTDSPLHF. DNA for the CDR3: TGTGCCAGCAGCTTAGTTAACAGGGGTACGGACTCACCCCTCCACTTT. The J gene is TRBJ1-6, the V gene TRBV7-8; TRBD1 matches 7 bases. Trimming removed 1 base from V and 10 bases from J; junction bases left unmatched: 10. Germline CDR1 and CDR2: SGHVS and FQNEAQ. The CDR3 length is 16 residues.

The chain combines TRBV27 with TRBJ1-5; TRBD1 matches at 8 bases. With V trimmed by 5 bases and J by 0 bases, 0 bases remained unmatched. From germline, CDR1 is MNHEY and CDR2 SMNVEV (reference sequence). The length of the CDR3 is 14 residues. The chain's CDR3 is CASSGQGSNQPQHF. CDR3 DNA: TGTGCCAGCAGTGGACAGGGTAGCAATCAGCCCCAGCATTTT.

This chain links TRBV28 with TRBJ1-1; TRBD1 aligns across 7 bases. Germline V gives CDR1 MDHEN, CDR2 SYDVKM. The CDR3 consists of 16 residues. J lost 4 bases, V lost 6 bases, and 14 bases had no gene match. The CDR3 reads CASSPRGQLKSTEAFF. The CDR3, as DNA: TGTGCCAGCAGCCCCCGGGGACAGCTTAAAAGCACTGAAGCTTTCTTT.

This chain uses TRBV6-5 with TRBJ2-1, with D tentatively TRBD2 (5 bases). Germline CDR1 MNHEY, CDR2 SVGAGI. CDR3 size: 13 residues. Between the trimmed V and J ends, which lost 3 bases and 13 bases, there was a span of 16 bases. The CDR3 is CASSYGVREKQFF. Written as DNA, the CDR3 is TGTGCCAGCAGTTATGGCGTCCGGGAAAAACAGTTCTTC.